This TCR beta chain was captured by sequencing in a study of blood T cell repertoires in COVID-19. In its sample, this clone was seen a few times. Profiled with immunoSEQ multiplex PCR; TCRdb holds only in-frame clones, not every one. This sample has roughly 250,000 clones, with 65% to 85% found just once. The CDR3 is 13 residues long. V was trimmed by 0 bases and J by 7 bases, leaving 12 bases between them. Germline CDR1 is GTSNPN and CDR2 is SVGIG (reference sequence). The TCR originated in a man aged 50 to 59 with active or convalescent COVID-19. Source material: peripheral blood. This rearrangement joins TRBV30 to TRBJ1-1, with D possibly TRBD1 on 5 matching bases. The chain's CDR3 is CAWSVETDHEAFF. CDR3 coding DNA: TGTGCCTGGAGTGTTGAGACAGATCATGAAGCTTTCTTT. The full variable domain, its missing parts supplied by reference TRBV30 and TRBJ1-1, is SQTIHQWPATLVQPVGSPLSLECTVEGTSNPNLYWYRQAAGRGLQLLFYSVGIGQISSEVPQNLSASRPQDRQFILSSKKLLLSDSGFYLCAWSVETDHEAFFGQGTRLTVV.